This T cell receptor (beta chain) is drawn from a study of post-analysis software for immune sequencing data. Unique molecular identifiers were carried by the TCR beta cDNA libraries. Some 500,000 cDNA molecules were obtained per 1 to 10 million input T cells. TCRdb processed the PCR reads anew with MiXCR; each CDR3 protein has one entry. The table records hundreds of thousands of distinct CDR3 sequences, roughly 27% of them present only once. CDR3 size: 14 residues. Germline lookup yields CDR1 DFQATT and CDR2 SNEGSKA (reference sequence). The J segment lost 7 bases and the V segment lost 4 bases, leaving 5 bases of the junction unmatched. For this clonotype: Antigen unknown.

The study's findings and limits: There was significantly lower normalized Chao1 diversity in multiple sclerosis patients than in controls. Clustering by F measure revealed strong co-clustering among samples prepared together in one batch. Patients had higher frequencies than controls of roughly five TRBV segments, including TRBV5-6, TRBV5-1 and TRBV20-1.

The V gene is TRBV20-1, the J gene TRBJ1-6; 9 nucleotides agree with TRBD1. The TCR originated in a girl aged 10-17 years with multiple sclerosis. Sequencing was carried out using blood. The CDR3 DNA follows: TGCAGTGCTACTTCGGACAGGGGAAATTCACCCCTCCACTTT. Translation gives CSATSDRGNSPLHF.